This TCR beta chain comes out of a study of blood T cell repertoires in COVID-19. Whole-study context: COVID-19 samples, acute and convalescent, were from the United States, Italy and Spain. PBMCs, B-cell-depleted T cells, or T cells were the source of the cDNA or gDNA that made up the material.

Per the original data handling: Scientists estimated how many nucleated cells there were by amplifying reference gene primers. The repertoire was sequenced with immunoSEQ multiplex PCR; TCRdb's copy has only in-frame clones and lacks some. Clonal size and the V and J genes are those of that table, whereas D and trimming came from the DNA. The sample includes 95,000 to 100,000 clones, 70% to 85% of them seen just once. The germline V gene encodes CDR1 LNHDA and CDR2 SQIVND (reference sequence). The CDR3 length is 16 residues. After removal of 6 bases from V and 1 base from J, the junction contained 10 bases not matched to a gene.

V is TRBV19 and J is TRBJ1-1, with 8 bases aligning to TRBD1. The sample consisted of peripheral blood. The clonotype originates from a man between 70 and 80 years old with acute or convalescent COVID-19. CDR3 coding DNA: TGTGCCAGTAGGACAGGGGTTTACGGGCCGAACACTGAAGCTTTCTTT. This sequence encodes CASRTGVYGPNTEAFF.